A selection of T cell receptor beta chains follows, all from one sample in a study of shared clonotypes between healthy human individuals. Sequenced by immunoSEQ multiplex PCR; TCRdb stores in-frame clones only, minus some. The profile covers over 950,000 clones, with about 72% appearing a single time and 0.89% taken by the ten largest. Sequenced input: memory CD4+ T cells from PBMCs. Source of these receptors: a man between 18 and 29 years old in good health. Some clones in this sample may be carry-over from other donors' samples. Both conserved end residues are part of each CDR3. A D gene is named only where the DNA matches it firmly. Expanded clones get a size class; other rows say once, few or many, or leave the size out.

V gene	J gene	clone size	D gene	CDR3 DNA	CDR3 protein
TRBV7-2	TRBJ2-7	-	TRBD1	TGTGCCAGCAGTCCTAGGGTGGGACAGATCGTCGAGCAGTACTTC	CASSPRVGQIVEQYF
TRBV28	TRBJ2-2	-	-	TGTGCCACCCTGCCCCCAGGGACCGGGGAGCTGTTTTTT	CATLPPGTGELFF
TRBV7-2	TRBJ2-7	-	-	TGTGCCAGCAGCTTCCAGGGAAGCTCCTACGAGCAGTACTTC	CASSFQGSSYEQYF
TRBV7-2	TRBJ2-2	-	-	TGTGCCAGCAGCTTAGCCGGGACTGGGGAGCTGTTTTTT	CASSLAGTGELFF
TRBV9	TRBJ1-1	-	-	TGTGCCAGCAGCGTAGGAGGACAGAACACTGAAGCTTTCTTT	CASSVGGQNTEAFF
TRBV7-8	TRBJ1-1	many	-	TGTGCCAGCAGCTTAGTGCGGAACACTGAAGCTTTCTTT	CASSLVRNTEAFF
TRBV7-6	TRBJ2-3	-	TRBD2	TGTGCCAGCAGCCCACTCTGGACTAGCGGCACAGATACGCAGTATTTT	CASSPLWTSGTDTQYF
TRBV28	TRBJ1-2	once	-	TGTGCCAGCAGTTACGTTAACTATGGCTACACCTTC	CASSYVNYGYTF
TRBV5-1	TRBJ2-3	-	TRBD1	TGCGCCAGCAGCACCGCCGGGACAGGGGGAGATACGCAGTATTTT	CASSTAGTGGDTQYF
TRBV7-2	TRBJ1-2	-	TRBD1	TGTGCCAGCAGCCGGGACAGGATTAACTATGGCTACACCTTC	CASSRDRINYGYTF
TRBV7-3	TRBJ2-3	-	TRBD2	TGTGCCAGCAGCTTAGCGGGAGGGCCCCTAACCACAGATACGCAGTATTTT	CASSLAGGPLTTDTQYF
TRBV28	TRBJ1-2	once	-	TGTGCCAGCAGTTTACGGGGCAGCCACTATGGCTACACCTTC	CASSLRGSHYGYTF
TRBV2	TRBJ2-7	-	TRBD1	TGTGCCAGCAGCTCTGGGGGGACAGGGGGCGACGAGCAGTACTTC	CASSSGGTGGDEQYF
TRBV9	TRBJ2-1	-	-	TGTGCCAGCAGCGTAGCAAGCGCCTACCGGGACCAGCAGTTCTTC	CASSVASAYRDQQFF
TRBV6-1	TRBJ1-2	-	-	TGTGCCAGCAGTGTACAGGGTTGGGGCTATGGCTACACCTTC	CASSVQGWGYGYTF
TRBV5-1	TRBJ1-1	-	-	TGCGCCAGCAGGAAGGGGACTTCCGGCACTGAAGCTTTCTTT	CASRKGTSGTEAFF
TRBV7-3	TRBJ2-1	-	-	TGTGCCAGCAGCTTAATGGGGCGGAGCTCCTACAATGAGCAGTTCTTC	CASSLMGRSSYNEQFF
TRBV28	TRBJ1-2	-	TRBD1	TGTGCCAGCAGTGACAGGGTCGATTACAATGGCTACACCTTC	CASSDRVDYNGYTF
TRBV5-1	TRBJ2-3	many	TRBD1	TGCGCCAGCCGACAGGGGGCCTCCGATACGCAGTATTTT	CASRQGASDTQYF
TRBV5-5	TRBJ1-3	few	-	TGTGCCAGCATGGCTATGGGGGGAAACACCATATATTTT	CASMAMGGNTIYF
TRBV11-3	TRBJ1-1	-	-	TGTGCCAGCAGCCCCGGTGGAGTGCACACTGAAGCTTTCTTT	CASSPGGVHTEAFF
TRBV5-1	TRBJ2-7	-	TRBD2	TGCGCCAGCAGCTTTATTGGGACTAGCGGGAGTTCGGGCGAGCAGTACTTC	CASSFIGTSGSSGEQYF
TRBV20-1	TRBJ1-2	-	-	TGCAGTGCGGAAGAAGGATATGGCTACACCTTC	CSAEEGYGYTF
TRBV2	TRBJ1-2	-	TRBD1	TGTGCCAGCAGTGAAGCGGGACAGGGCGGGTATGGCTACACCTTC	CASSEAGQGGYGYTF
TRBV6-1	TRBJ2-7	-	-	TGTGCCAGCACCGATGGGGGAGGATACGAGCAGTACTTC	CASTDGGGYEQYF
TRBV5-1	TRBJ2-5	-	TRBD2	TGCGCCAGCAGCAAGGGACTAGCGGATAAGGGGGAGACCCAGTACTTC	CASSKGLADKGETQYF
TRBV28	TRBJ2-2	once	-	TGTGCCAGCATCCCCGGACAGTTGACCGGGGAGCTGTTTTTT	CASIPGQLTGELFF
TRBV10-2	TRBJ2-1	-	-	TGCGCCAGCAAAAAAGGGAGCTCCTACAATGAGCAGTTCTTC	CASKKGSSYNEQFF
TRBV18	TRBJ2-1	-	-	TGTGCCAGCTACTCACGCCACAATGAGCAGTTCTTC	CASYSRHNEQFF
TRBV4-1	TRBJ2-3	-	TRBD2	TGCGCCAGCAGCCAAGAGGGCAGCGGGAGGAGGGTAGATACGCAGTATTTT	CASSQEGSGRRVDTQYF
TRBV13	TRBJ2-1	few	TRBD1	TGTGCCAGCAGCTTTGACAGCGCGGGACAGGGTTTAGGTGAGCAGTTCTTC	CASSFDSAGQGLGEQFF
TRBV5-5	TRBJ1-4	once	-	TGTGCCAGCAGCCAAGACCAGGGTGAAAAACTGTTTTTT	CASSQDQGEKLFF
TRBV7-2	TRBJ1-2	-	TRBD1	TGTGCCAGCAGCCGAGACAGGGCCTATGGCTACACCTTC	CASSRDRAYGYTF
TRBV28	TRBJ2-1	-	-	TGTGCCAGCAGTTTCAGCGGGTCGTTGGATGAGCAGTTCTTC	CASSFSGSLDEQFF
TRBV6-1	TRBJ2-1	few	TRBD2	TGTGCCAGCAGACGTCTAGCGGGAGGCTACAATGAGCAGTTCTTC	CASRRLAGGYNEQFF
TRBV6-1	TRBJ2-5	few	-	TGTGCCAGCAGCCCCACTCGGACCCATCAAGAGACCCAGTACTTC	CASSPTRTHQETQYF
TRBV7-9	TRBJ1-5	few	-	TGTGCCAGCAGCTTAGAAGGGGTTGGGAATCAGCCCCAGCATTTT	CASSLEGVGNQPQHF
TRBV21-1	TRBJ2-2	-	-	TGTGCCAGCAGCATTAGGGACAGGCGCACCGGGGAGCTGTTTTTT	CASSIRDRRTGELFF
TRBV10-3	TRBJ1-4	-	-	TGTGCCATCAGTCCGAAGGGAGAAAAACTGTTTTTT	CAISPKGEKLFF
TRBV5-7	TRBJ1-1	once	-	TGTGCCAGCAGCCCCAACACTGAAGCTTTCTTT	CASSPNTEAFF
TRBV2	TRBJ2-2	-	-	TGTGCCAGCAGTGACCTAGCTGATAACACCGGGGAGCTGTTTTTT	CASSDLADNTGELFF
TRBV11-2	TRBJ1-4	-	-	TGTGCCAGCAGCTTAGGTCGGGCGGGAAAGAATGAAAAACTGTTTTTT	CASSLGRAGKNEKLFF
TRBV30	TRBJ1-5	-	TRBD1	TGTGCCTGGAGTGTACAGGGGAGCAATCAGCCCCAGCATTTT	CAWSVQGSNQPQHF
TRBV2	TRBJ2-7	-	-	TGTGCCAGCAGTCGCCAGGGGAGCTCCTACGAGCAGTACTTC	CASSRQGSSYEQYF
TRBV7-2	TRBJ1-2	-	-	TGTGCCAGCAGTGGGGTTAACTATGGCTACACCTTC	CASSGVNYGYTF
TRBV30	TRBJ1-1	many	-	TGTGCCTGGGGGGGAGGGGGCACTGAAGCTTTCTTT	CAWGGGGTEAFF
TRBV27	TRBJ2-5	-	TRBD1	TGTGCCAGCAGTTCCGGACAGGGTCTAATAGAGACCCAGTACTTC	CASSSGQGLIETQYF